What follows are 25 T cell receptor beta chains derived from one specimen sequenced in a study of blood T cell repertoires in COVID-19. Assay: immunoSEQ multiplex PCR; the TCRdb copy retains only in-frame clones and omits some. The top ten hold around 1.1% of the sample, which has approximately 110,000 clones, 85% to 90% seen once. The specimen sequenced was peripheral blood. Every receptor here comes from a human donor in a cohort sampled during active COVID-19.

This clone was counted only a few times. J is TRBJ1-6 and V is TRBV12-5; D is undetermined. Germline V gene data show CDR1 as LGHNT and CDR2 as FRNRAP. CDR3 length equals 14 residues. V lost 2 bases and J lost 10, with 12 bases in between. CDR3 bases: TGTGCTAGTGGTTTGACGGGGAGTAACTCACCCCTCCACTTT. Amino acids: CASGLTGSNSPLHF.

V is TRBV5-1 and J is TRBJ2-5; D gene uncertain. CDR3 length: 14 residues. Per germline, CDR1 SGHRS and CDR2 YFSETQ. The germline V and J ends were trimmed by 2 bases and 4 bases, with 12 bases remaining between them. This chain's CDR3 is CASSLGSTRETQYF. CDR3 nucleotide sequence: TGCGCCAGCAGCTTAGGTAGCACGCGAGAGACCCAGTACTTC.

The chain uses TRBV7-6 and TRBJ2-7, with 8 bases identical to TRBD2. Germline V gene lookup returns CDR1 SGHVS and CDR2 FNYEAQ. The CDR3 runs to 15 residues. Trimming took 3 bases from V and 6 from J; bases not matched to a gene: 10. Here the CDR3 DNA reads TGTGCCAGCAGCTTTGGGCTAGCGGGCCGGTTCGAGCAGTACTTC. As protein: CASSFGLAGRFEQYF.

J is TRBJ1-1 and V is TRBV6-2 or TRBV6-3; D call uncertain. V lost 6 bases, J lost 8 bases, and 13 bases lay in between. Germline V gene data show CDR1 as MNHEY and CDR2 as SVGEGT. The CDR3 covers 12 residues. The CDR3 loop reads CASSRSQPEAFF. The CDR3 coding sequence is TGTGCCAGCAGCCGGTCACAACCCGAAGCTTTCTTT.

The CDR3 region is CASSFSSYNEQFF. CDR3 sequence (DNA): TGTGCCAGCAGTTTCAGTTCCTACAATGAGCAGTTCTTC. The rearrangement joins TRBV12-3 or TRBV12-4 to TRBJ2-1; no clear D. V shed 3 bases and J shed 1 base, with 4 bases lying between them. There are 13 residues in the CDR3.

The chain joins TRBV6-5 to TRBJ1-2, with a weak D call TRBD1 (5 bases). V was cut by 7 bases and J by 8 bases, with 20 bases left in between. Germline lookup yields CDR1 MNHEY and CDR2 SVGAGI. The CDR3 contains 14 residues. As DNA, the CDR3 is TGTGCCAGCAACATCTTAACCGGGGGTTCGGGCTACACCTTC. Encoded protein: CASNILTGGSGYTF.

This clone was observed once. The rearrangement links TRBV7-3 to TRBJ1-1; 8 bases map to TRBD1. This CDR3 is 13 amino acids long. The V gene's germline CDR1 is SGHTA and CDR2 FQGTGA. Trimming removed 0 bases from V and 11 bases from J; junction bases left unmatched: 5. The CDR3 loop reads CASSLTARDRAFF. The CDR3 DNA follows: TGTGCCAGCAGCTTAACGGCGCGGGACAGGGCTTTCTTT.

The V gene is TRBV5-4, the J gene TRBJ2-5; 9 nucleotides agree with TRBD1. The junction had 9 bases not matched to a gene; V was cut back by 0 bases and J by 6 bases. The CDR3 covers 16 residues. Looked up from germline, CDR1 is SGHNT and CDR2 is YYREEE (reference sequence). CDR3 residues: CASSLEQGQGLKTQYF. CDR3 coding DNA: TGTGCCAGCAGCTTGGAGCAGGGACAGGGATTGAAGACCCAGTACTTC. Variable domain in full (rest from reference TRBV5-4 and TRBJ2-5): ETGVTQSPTHLIKTRGQQVTLRCSSQSGHNTVSWYQQALGQGPQFIFQYYREEENGRGNFPPRFSGLQFPNYSSELNVNALELDDSALYLCASSLEQGQGLKTQYFGPGTRLLVL.

Only one count was recorded for this clone. This chain's CDR3 is CASSLDGQGAGETQYF. CDR3 DNA: TGCGCCAGCAGCTTGGATGGGCAGGGGGCAGGGGAGACCCAGTACTTC. This chain links TRBV5-1 with TRBJ2-5, with 8 bases lining up with TRBD1. The V and J ends lost 0 bases and 5 bases, in that order; junction bases with no gene match: 9. The CDR3 has 16 amino acids. CDR1 SGHRS and CDR2 YFSETQ come from the germline V gene.

This chain joins TRBV7-2 and TRBJ2-5, with TRBD2 as a possible D gene (6 bases). The CDR3 spans 15 residues. In germline, CDR1 is SGHTA, CDR2 FQGNSA. V lost 3 bases and J 2 bases, leaving 13 bases between the germline ends. The CDR3 DNA is TGTGCCAGCAGCTTGGAGGGTCTGGGTCAAGAGACCCAGTACTTC. The encoded protein is CASSLEGLGQETQYF.

This clone showed up just once. This chain links TRBV24-1 with TRBJ2-2, with a tentative D call TRBD1 (5 bases). CDR3 length equals 16 residues. The germline V gene encodes CDR1 KGHDR and CDR2 SFDVKD. V was cut by 7 bases and J by 0 bases, with 14 bases left in between. This CDR3 is CATSDLAQANTGELFF. As DNA, the CDR3 is TGTGCCACCAGCGACCTCGCACAGGCGAACACCGGGGAGCTGTTTTTT.

The CDR3 coding sequence is TGTGCCAGCAGCTTGTACAGGGACACTGAAGCTTTCTTT. Translated, it gives CASSLYRDTEAFF. The chain couples TRBV5-6 to TRBJ1-1, with a weak D call TRBD1 (6 bases). CDR1 and CDR2 (germline): SGHDT, YYEEEE. V was pared by 1 base and J by 3 bases, with 7 bases between. The CDR3 runs to 13 residues.

J is TRBJ1-2 and V is TRBV13, with 7 bases identical to TRBD1. Germline values: CDR1 PRHDT, CDR2 FYEKMQ (reference sequence). CDR3 length: 15 residues. V trimming: 5 bases; J trimming: 3 bases; junction bases outside the gene matches: 9. The CDR3 protein is CASSPVWDRHYGYTF. CDR3 nucleotide sequence: TGTGCCAGCAGCCCGGTATGGGACAGACACTATGGCTACACCTTC.

The CDR3: CASSWRDGRGNTIYF. The CDR3 DNA reads as TGTGCCAGCAGTTGGAGGGACGGTCGTGGAAACACCATATATTTT. The gene calls are TRBV2 and TRBJ1-3; D might be TRBD1 (5 bases). Germline loops: CDR1 SNHLY, CDR2 FYNNEI. V gave up 5 bases and J gave up 3 bases, with 14 bases separating them. The CDR3 length is 15 residues.

V is TRBV19 and J is TRBJ2-1, with D possibly being TRBD1 (6 bases). The CDR3 sequence is 15 residues long. The V gene's germline CDR1 is LNHDA and CDR2 SQIVND (reference sequence). Trimming took 6 bases from V and 0 from J, leaving 12 bases between them. Here the CDR3 DNA reads TGTGCCAGTAGACAGGACAGAAGCTCCTACAATGAGCAGTTCTTC. Amino acids: CASRQDRSSYNEQFF. The variable domain in full, completed from reference TRBV19 and TRBJ2-1, reads DGGITQSPKYLFRKEGQNVTLSCEQNLNHDAMYWYRQDPGQGLRLIYYSQIVNDFQKGDIAEGYSVSREKKESFPLTVTSAQKNPTAFYLCASRQDRSSYNEQFFGPGTRLTVL.

V usage is TRBV6-5 and J usage is TRBJ1-5; D may be TRBD1 (5 bases). Germline values: CDR1 MNHEY, CDR2 SVGAGI. The CDR3 is 15 amino acids. V was shortened by 3 bases and J by 2 bases, with 11 bases between the two germline ends. Here the CDR3 reads CASSYRRGGNQPQHF. CDR3 coding DNA: TGTGCCAGCAGTTATCGTAGGGGTGGCAATCAGCCCCAGCATTTT.

The chain combines TRBV19 with TRBJ2-6, with D perhaps matching TRBD1 (6 bases). The CDR3 loop spans 19 amino acids. V lost 1 base and J lost 0, with 16 bases in between. CDR1 and CDR2 (germline): LNHDA, SQIVND (reference sequence). CDR3 region: CASSIGQQGRSSGANVLTF. CDR3 nucleotide sequence: TGTGCCAGTAGTATAGGTCAACAGGGAAGGAGCTCTGGGGCCAACGTCCTGACTTTC.

V and J are TRBV5-1 and TRBJ1-4, with 7 nucleotides matching TRBD1. CDR3 length: 15 amino acids. From germline, CDR1 is SGHRS and CDR2 YFSETQ. With 0 bases clipped from V and 6 bases from J, the junction kept 5 bases outside the gene matches. CDR3 nucleotides: TGCGCCAGCAGCTTGGCAGACAGGGATGATGAAAAACTGTTTTTT. Protein product: CASSLADRDDEKLFF.

The rearrangement joins TRBV10-3 to TRBJ2-1; 8 bases agree with TRBD2. The CDR3 contains 12 residues. The germline CDR1 and CDR2 sequences are ENHRY and SYGVKD. V trimming: 7 bases; J trimming: 8 bases; junction bases outside the gene matches: 4. The CDR3 coding sequence is TGTGCCATCATCGGGCGGGGGGATGAGCAGTTCTTC. This encodes CAIIGRGDEQFF.

This chain uses TRBV5-1 with TRBJ2-3, with D perhaps matching TRBD1 (5 bases). The CDR3 is 14 residues long. Germline assignment: CDR1 SGHRS and CDR2 YFSETQ. The V end was cut by 0 bases, the J end by 4 bases, with 9 bases between. The CDR3 bases are TGCGCCAGCAGCTTGGCAGGGCGTTCAGATACGCAGTATTTT. Encoded protein: CASSLAGRSDTQYF.

J is TRBJ2-2 and V is TRBV7-2; 7 bases align to TRBD1. The V gene's germline CDR1 is SGHTA and CDR2 FQGNSA. Trimming at V came to 3 bases and at J to 6 bases, leaving 4 bases not matched to a gene. The CDR3 loop spans 14 amino acids. This chain's CDR3 is CASSFDRAAGELFF. Here the CDR3 DNA reads TGTGCCAGCAGCTTCGACAGGGCGGCCGGGGAGCTGTTTTTT.

This chain uses TRBV3-1 (or the pseudogene TRBV3-2) with TRBJ1-2; 9 bases are shared with TRBD1. There are 14 residues in the CDR3. Trimming removed 3 bases from V and 7 bases from J; junction bases left unmatched: 6. Germline CDR1 is LGHDT and CDR2 is YNNKEL (reference sequence). The CDR3 nucleotides read TGTGCCAGCAGCCATAGTGTGACAGGGGGTGGCTACACCTTC. Its protein is CASSHSVTGGGYTF.

The J gene is TRBJ2-3, the V gene TRBV24-1; the match to TRBD1 covers 8 bases. V gave up 4 bases and J gave up 2 bases; unmatched junction bases: 7. The germline gives CDR1 KGHDR, CDR2 SFDVKD. CDR3 length: 16 amino acids. The CDR3: CATSDQRTGNTDTQYF. As DNA, the CDR3 is TGTGCCACCAGTGACCAAAGGACAGGGAACACAGATACGCAGTATTTT.

This clone was seen a single time. The genes are TRBV9 and TRBJ2-1; the match to TRBD2 covers 15 bases. Germline assignment: CDR1 SGDLS and CDR2 YYNGEE. The CDR3 runs 18 residues. Trimming at V came to 0 bases and at J to 4 bases, leaving 5 bases not matched to a gene. The CDR3 DNA follows: TGTGCCAGCAGCGTAGCTACGGGGACTAGCGGGAGGTACAATGAGCAGTTCTTC. Translation gives CASSVATGTSGRYNEQFF.

V is TRBV11-2 and J is TRBJ2-4, with a weak D call TRBD2 (5 bases). V was cut by 5 bases and J by 0 bases, with 11 bases left in between. The CDR3 runs 15 residues. The germline CDR1 and CDR2 sequences are SGHAT and FQNNGV. The CDR3 loop reads CASSPSRIAKNIQYF. The CDR3 bases are TGTGCCAGCAGCCCTAGCCGGATAGCCAAAAACATTCAGTACTTC.